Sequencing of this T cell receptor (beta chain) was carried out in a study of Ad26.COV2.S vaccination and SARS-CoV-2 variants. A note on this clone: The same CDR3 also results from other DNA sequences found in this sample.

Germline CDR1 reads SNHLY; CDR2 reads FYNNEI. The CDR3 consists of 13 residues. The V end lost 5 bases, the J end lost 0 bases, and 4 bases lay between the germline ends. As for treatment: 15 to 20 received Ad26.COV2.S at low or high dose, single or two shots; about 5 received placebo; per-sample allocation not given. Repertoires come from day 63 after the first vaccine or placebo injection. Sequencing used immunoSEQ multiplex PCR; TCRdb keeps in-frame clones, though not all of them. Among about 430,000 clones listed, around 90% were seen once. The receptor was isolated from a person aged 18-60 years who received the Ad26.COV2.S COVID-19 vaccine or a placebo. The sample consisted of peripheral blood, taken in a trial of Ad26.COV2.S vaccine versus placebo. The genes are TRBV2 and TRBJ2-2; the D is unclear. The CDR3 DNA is TGTGCCAGCAGTTTCGCGAACACCGGGGAGCTGTTTTTT. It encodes CASSFANTGELFF. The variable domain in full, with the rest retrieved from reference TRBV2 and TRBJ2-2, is EPEVTQTPSHQVTQMGQEVILRCVPISNHLYFYWYRQILGQKVEFLVSFYNNEISEKSEIFDDQFSVERPDGSNFTLKIRSTKLEDSAMYFCASSFANTGELFFGEGSRLTVL.